This TCR beta chain was sequenced in a study of blood T cell repertoires in COVID-19. The wider study: From the United States, Italy and Spain came samples of acute and convalescent COVID-19. Nucleic acid was either cDNA or gDNA, and it came from T cells, B-cell-depleted T cells, or PBMCs.

Per the authors' pipeline: Estimation of nucleated cell counts relied on the amplification of reference gene primers. Profiling relied on immunoSEQ multiplex PCR, and the TCRdb table lists in-frame clones only, not all of them. The V and J calls and clone size were taken over from that table, and D and trimming were inferred from the DNA. Of 150,000 to 200,000 clones detected, over 60% appear once; the ten largest clones hold more than 25%. Germline loops: CDR1 SGHRS, CDR2 YFSETQ. This CDR3 has 14 amino acids. The V gene end was trimmed by 2 bases and the J gene end by 3 bases; junction bases not matched to a gene: 4.

The rearrangement joins TRBV5-1 to TRBJ2-7, with TRBD1 matching over 8 bases. The sequenced material came from peripheral blood. The source of this sequence is a woman in her 70s with acute or convalescent COVID-19. The CDR3 sequence: CASSLTGGNYEQYF. CDR3 coding DNA: TGCGCCAGCAGCTTAACAGGGGGGAACTACGAGCAGTACTTC.